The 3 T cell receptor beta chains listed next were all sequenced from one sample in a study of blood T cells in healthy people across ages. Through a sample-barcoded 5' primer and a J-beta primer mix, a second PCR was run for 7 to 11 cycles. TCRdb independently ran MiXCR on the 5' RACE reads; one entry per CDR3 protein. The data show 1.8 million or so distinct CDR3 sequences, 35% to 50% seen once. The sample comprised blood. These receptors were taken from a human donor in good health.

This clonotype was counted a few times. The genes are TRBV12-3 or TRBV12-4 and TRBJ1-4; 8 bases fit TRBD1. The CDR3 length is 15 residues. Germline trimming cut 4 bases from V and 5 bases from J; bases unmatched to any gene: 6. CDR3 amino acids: CASSSGQGRNEKLFF. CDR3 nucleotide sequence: TGTGCCAGCAGTTCTGGACAGGGTCGGAATGAAAAACTGTTTTTT.

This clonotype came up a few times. CDR3 loop: CASSPGWVSSYNEQFF. The CDR3 DNA sequence: TGTGCCAGCAGCCCCGGGTGGGTTAGCTCCTACAATGAGCAGTTCTTC. The chain joins TRBV5-5 to TRBJ2-1; no clear D. This CDR3 spans 16 amino acids. Trimming stripped 4 bases from V and 0 bases from J, with 14 bases between. The germline V gene encodes CDR1 SGHKS and CDR2 YYEKEE (reference sequence). Using reference TRBV5-5 and TRBJ2-1 for the parts outside the CDR3, the full variable domain is DAGVTQSPTHLIKTRGQQVTLRCSPISGHKSVSWYQQVLGQGPQFIFQYYEKEERGRGNFPDRFSARQFPNYSSELNVNALLLGDSALYLCASSPGWVSSYNEQFFGPGTRLTVL.

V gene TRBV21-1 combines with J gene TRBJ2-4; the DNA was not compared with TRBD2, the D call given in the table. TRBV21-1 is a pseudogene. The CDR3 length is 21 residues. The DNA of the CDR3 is TGTGCCAGCAGCCGAAAGTTCCGGACTAGCGGGGGGGCAGCGGCAGCAAACATTCAGTACTTC. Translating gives CASSRKFRTSGGAAAANIQYF.